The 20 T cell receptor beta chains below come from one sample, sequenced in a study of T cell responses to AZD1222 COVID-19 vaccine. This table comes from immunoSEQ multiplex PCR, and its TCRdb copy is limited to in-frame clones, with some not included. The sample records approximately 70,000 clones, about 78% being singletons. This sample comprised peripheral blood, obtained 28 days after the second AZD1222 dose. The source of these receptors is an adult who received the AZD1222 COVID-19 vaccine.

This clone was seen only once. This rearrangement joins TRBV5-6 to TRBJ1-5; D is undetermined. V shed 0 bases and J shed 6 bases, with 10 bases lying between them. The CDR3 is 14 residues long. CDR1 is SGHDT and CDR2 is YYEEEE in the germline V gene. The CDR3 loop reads CASSLGGVGQPQHF. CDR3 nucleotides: TGTGCCAGCAGCTTGGGGGGAGTTGGTCAGCCCCAGCATTTT.

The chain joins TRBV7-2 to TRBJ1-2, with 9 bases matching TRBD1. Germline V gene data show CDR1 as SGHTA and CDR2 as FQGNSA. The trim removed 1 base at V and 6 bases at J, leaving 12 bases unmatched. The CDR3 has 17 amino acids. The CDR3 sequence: CASSLDPGTGSTNGYTF. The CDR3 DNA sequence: TGTGCCAGCAGCTTAGACCCCGGGACAGGGAGTACTAATGGCTACACCTTC. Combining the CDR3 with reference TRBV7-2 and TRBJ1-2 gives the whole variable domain GAGVSQSPSNKVTEKGKDVELRCDPISGHTALYWYRQSLGQGLEFLIYFQGNSAPDKSGLPSDRFSAERTGGSVSTLTIQRTQQEDSAVYLCASSLDPGTGSTNGYTFGSGTRLTVV.

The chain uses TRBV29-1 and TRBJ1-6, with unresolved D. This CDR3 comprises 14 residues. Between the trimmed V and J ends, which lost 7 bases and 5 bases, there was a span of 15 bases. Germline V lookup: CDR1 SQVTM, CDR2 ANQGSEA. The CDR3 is CSGSPQGNNSPLHF. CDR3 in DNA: TGCAGCGGATCCCCACAAGGGAATAATTCACCCCTCCACTTT.

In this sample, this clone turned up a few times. The CDR3 loop reads CASSQGSGHGTDTGELFF. For the CDR3, the DNA is TGTGCCAGCAGCCAAGGGAGCGGGCACGGTACCGACACCGGGGAGCTGTTTTTT. This sequence joins TRBV3-1 (or the pseudogene TRBV3-2) and TRBJ2-2, with D possibly matching TRBD2 (6 bases). This CDR3 has 18 amino acids. Trimming pared 1 base from V and 3 bases from J, leaving 18 bases between. The germline V gene has CDR1 LGHDT and CDR2 YNNKEL (reference sequence).

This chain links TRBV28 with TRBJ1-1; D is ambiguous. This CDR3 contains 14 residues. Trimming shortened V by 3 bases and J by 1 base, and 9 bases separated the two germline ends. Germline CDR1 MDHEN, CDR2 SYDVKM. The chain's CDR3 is CASSFGPPNTEAFF. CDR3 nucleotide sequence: TGTGCCAGCAGTTTCGGACCGCCGAACACTGAAGCTTTCTTT.

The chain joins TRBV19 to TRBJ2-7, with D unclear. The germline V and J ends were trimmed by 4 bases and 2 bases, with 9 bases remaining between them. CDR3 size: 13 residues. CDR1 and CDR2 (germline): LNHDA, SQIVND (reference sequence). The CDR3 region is CASSNHGPYEQYF. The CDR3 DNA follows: TGTGCCAGTAGTAATCACGGACCCTACGAGCAGTACTTC.

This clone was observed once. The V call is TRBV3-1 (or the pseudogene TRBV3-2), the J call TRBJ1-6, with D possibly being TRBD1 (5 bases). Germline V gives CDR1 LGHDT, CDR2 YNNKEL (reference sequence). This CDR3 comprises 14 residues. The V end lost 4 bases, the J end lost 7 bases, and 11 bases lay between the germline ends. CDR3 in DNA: TGTGCCAGCAGCCCCAGAACAGGAAATTCACCCCTCCACTTT. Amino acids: CASSPRTGNSPLHF.

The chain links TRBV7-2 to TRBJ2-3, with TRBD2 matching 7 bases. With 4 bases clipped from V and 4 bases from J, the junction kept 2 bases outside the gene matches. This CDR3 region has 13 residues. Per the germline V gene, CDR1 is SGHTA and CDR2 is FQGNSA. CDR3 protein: CASSSAGADTQYF. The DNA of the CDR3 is TGTGCCAGCAGCTCTGCGGGAGCAGATACGCAGTATTTT.

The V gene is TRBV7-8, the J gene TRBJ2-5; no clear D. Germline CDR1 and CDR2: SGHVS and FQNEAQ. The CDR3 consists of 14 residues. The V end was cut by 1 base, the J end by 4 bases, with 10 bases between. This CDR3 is CASSLVGLGETQYF. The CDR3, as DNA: TGTGCCAGCAGCTTAGTTGGGCTCGGAGAGACCCAGTACTTC.

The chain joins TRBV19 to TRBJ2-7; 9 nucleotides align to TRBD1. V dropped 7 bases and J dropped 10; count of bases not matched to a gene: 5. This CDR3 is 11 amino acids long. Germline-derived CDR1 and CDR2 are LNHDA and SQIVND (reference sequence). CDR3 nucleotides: TGTGCCAGTAAGGACAGGGGTAAACAGTACTTC. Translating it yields CASKDRGKQYF.

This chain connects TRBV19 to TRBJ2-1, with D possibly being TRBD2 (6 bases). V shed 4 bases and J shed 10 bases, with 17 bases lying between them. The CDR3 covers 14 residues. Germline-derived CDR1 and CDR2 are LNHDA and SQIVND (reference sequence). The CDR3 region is CASSRGLGDGEQFF. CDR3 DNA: TGTGCCAGTAGTAGGGGACTTGGGGACGGGGAGCAGTTCTTC.

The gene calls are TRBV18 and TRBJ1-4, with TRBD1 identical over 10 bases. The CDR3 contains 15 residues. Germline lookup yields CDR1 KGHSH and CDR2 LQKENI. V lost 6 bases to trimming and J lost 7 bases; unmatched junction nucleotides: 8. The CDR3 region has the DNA TGTGCCAGCTCTCGGTTGGGACAGGGGACTGAAAAACTGTTTTTT. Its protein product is CASSRLGQGTEKLFF.

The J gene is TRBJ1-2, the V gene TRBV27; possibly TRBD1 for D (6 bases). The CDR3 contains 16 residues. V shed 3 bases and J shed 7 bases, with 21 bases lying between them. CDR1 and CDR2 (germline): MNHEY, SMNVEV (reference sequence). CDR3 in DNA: TGTGCCAGCAGTTTTGCCCGATCAGGGGAAGGCGGTGGCTACACCTTC. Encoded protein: CASSFARSGEGGGYTF.

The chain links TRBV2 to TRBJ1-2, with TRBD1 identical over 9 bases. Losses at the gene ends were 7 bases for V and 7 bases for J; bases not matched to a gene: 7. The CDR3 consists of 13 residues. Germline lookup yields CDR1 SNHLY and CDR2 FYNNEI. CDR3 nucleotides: TGTGCCAGCACCCCGGGACAGGGATTTGGCTACACCTTC. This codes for CASTPGQGFGYTF.

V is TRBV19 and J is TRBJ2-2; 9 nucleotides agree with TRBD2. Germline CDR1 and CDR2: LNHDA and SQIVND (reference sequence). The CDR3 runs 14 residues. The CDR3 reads CGSKAGGRTGELFF. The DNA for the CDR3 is TGTGGATCAAAAGCGGGGGGCCGCACCGGGGAGCTGTTTTTT. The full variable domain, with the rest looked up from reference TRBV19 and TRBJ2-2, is DGGITQSPKYLFRKEGQNVTLSCEQNLNHDAMYWYRQDPGQGLRLIYYSQIVNDFQKGDIAEGYSVSREKKESFPLTVTSAQKNPTAFYLCGSKAGGRTGELFFGEGSRLTVL.

The CDR3 region is CASSVGAGVYNEQFF. The CDR3 bases are TGTGCCAGCAGTGTCGGGGCAGGCGTCTACAATGAGCAGTTCTTC. This rearrangement joins TRBV2 to TRBJ2-1; D might be TRBD1 or TRBD2, each matching 5 bases. The CDR3 is 15 residues long. V lost 4 bases, J lost 3 bases, and 13 bases lay in between. Germline CDR1 is SNHLY and CDR2 is FYNNEI. Supplemented by reference TRBV2 and TRBJ2-1, the full variable domain reads EPEVTQTPSHQVTQMGQEVILRCVPISNHLYFYWYRQILGQKVEFLVSFYNNEISEKSEIFDDQFSVERPDGSNFTLKIRSTKLEDSAMYFCASSVGAGVYNEQFFGPGTRLTVL.

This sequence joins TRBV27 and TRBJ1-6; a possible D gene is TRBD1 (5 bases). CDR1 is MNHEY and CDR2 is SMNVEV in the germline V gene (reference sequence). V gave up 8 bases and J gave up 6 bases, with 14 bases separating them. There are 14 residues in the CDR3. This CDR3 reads CASGVRTPNSPLHF. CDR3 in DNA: TGTGCCAGCGGTGTTAGGACACCTAATTCACCCCTCCACTTT.

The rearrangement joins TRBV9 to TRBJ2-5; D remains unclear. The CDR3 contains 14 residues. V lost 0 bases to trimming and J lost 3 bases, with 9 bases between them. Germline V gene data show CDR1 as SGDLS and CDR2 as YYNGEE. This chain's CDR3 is CASSVDPAEETQYF. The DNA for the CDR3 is TGTGCCAGCAGCGTAGACCCGGCGGAAGAGACCCAGTACTTC.

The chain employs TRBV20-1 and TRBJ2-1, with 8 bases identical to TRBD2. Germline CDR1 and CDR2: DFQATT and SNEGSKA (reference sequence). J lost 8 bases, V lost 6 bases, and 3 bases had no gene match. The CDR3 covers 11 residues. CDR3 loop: CSATSAHEQFF. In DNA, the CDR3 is TGCAGTGCGACTAGCGCACATGAGCAGTTCTTC.

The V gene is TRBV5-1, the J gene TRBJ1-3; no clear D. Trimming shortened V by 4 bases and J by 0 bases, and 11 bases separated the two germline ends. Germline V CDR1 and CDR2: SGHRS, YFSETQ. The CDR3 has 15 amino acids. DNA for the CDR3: TGCGCCAGCAGCCTGGAGATTTACTCTGGAAACACCATATATTTT. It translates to CASSLEIYSGNTIYF.